The 16 T cell receptor beta chains reported below all come from one sample, sequenced in a study of Ad26.COV2.S vaccination and SARS-CoV-2 variants. Treatment denoted: some 20 received Ad26.COV2.S at low or high dose, single or two shots; a few received placebo; per-sample allocation not given. After the first vaccine or placebo injection, samples were drawn on day 63. Assay: immunoSEQ multiplex PCR; the TCRdb copy retains only in-frame clones and omits some. The sample carries 450,000 to 550,000 clones, 70% to 90% recorded once. The input for sequencing was peripheral blood, taken in a trial of Ad26.COV2.S vaccine versus placebo. The receptors originated from a person between 18 and 60 years old who received the Ad26.COV2.S COVID-19 vaccine or a placebo.

The rearrangement joins TRBV4-3 to TRBJ1-2; a weak D match, TRBD1 (5 bases). The CDR3 is 16 residues long. V lost 1 base, J lost 8 bases, and 20 bases lay in between. Germline assignment: CDR1 LGHNA and CDR2 YSLEER. The DNA for the CDR3 is TGCGCCAGCAGCCAAGTCATCAGGACATCAGACGGCGGCTACACCTTC. This encodes CASSQVIRTSDGGYTF.

The J gene is TRBJ2-7, the V gene TRBV19, with TRBD2 identical over 15 bases. CDR1 and CDR2 (germline): LNHDA, SQIVND (reference sequence). CDR3 length: 16 residues. J gave up 6 bases and V 6 bases, and 9 bases lay outside the gene matches. The CDR3 spells CASSSRGLAGGREQYF. CDR3 nucleotides: TGTGCCAGTAGCAGCCGGGGACTAGCGGGAGGTCGCGAGCAGTACTTC.

The chain links TRBV6-6 to TRBJ1-4; 10 bases line up with TRBD1. The CDR3 is 17 amino acids. The germline V gene has CDR1 MNHNY and CDR2 SVGAGI (reference sequence). With V trimmed by 5 bases and J by 5 bases, 11 bases remained unmatched. In nucleotides, the CDR3 is TGTGCCAGCAGTCTCCCGGGACAGGGGATTGGGAATGAAAAACTGTTTTTT. Its protein is CASSLPGQGIGNEKLFF.

CDR3 in DNA: TGCGCCAGCAGCTTGGTTCTCTACGCGGGGGGCGCAGAGACCCAGTACTTC. Its translation: CASSLVLYAGGAETQYF. The chain employs TRBV5-1 and TRBJ2-5, with 8 bases matching TRBD2. There are 17 residues in the CDR3. Unmatched junction bases numbered 11, after V lost 0 bases and J lost 4 bases. Germline CDR1 is SGHRS and CDR2 is YFSETQ.

The rearrangement links TRBV2 to TRBJ1-4, with D possibly being TRBD1 (6 bases). CDR1 and CDR2 from the germline V gene are SNHLY and FYNNEI. Trimming cost V 7 bases and J 1 base, with 22 bases left between them. The CDR3 has 18 amino acids. For the CDR3, the DNA is TGTGCCAGCAACCCCCCCAAGGGGGTGGGGATAACTAATGAAAAACTGTTTTTT. Residues: CASNPPKGVGITNEKLFF.

The chain combines TRBV18 with TRBJ2-1; weak D call: TRBD1 (5 bases). Trimming removed 6 bases from V and 0 bases from J, with 9 bases in between. The CDR3 extends over 14 amino acids. Germline V gene lookup returns CDR1 KGHSH and CDR2 LQKENI. The CDR3 sequence: CASSQGDSYNEQFF. The CDR3 DNA is TGTGCCAGCTCTCAGGGTGACTCCTACAATGAGCAGTTCTTC.

This clone was counted a single time. The genes are TRBV4-1 and TRBJ2-6; D is unresolved. CDR1 is MGHRA and CDR2 is YSYEKL in the germline V gene. The V gene lost 8 bases and the J gene lost 1 base, with 9 bases spanning the gap. CDR3 size: 14 residues. The CDR3 DNA follows: TGCGCCAGCTCCCTGAGTTCTGGGGCCAACGTCCTGACTTTC. This sequence encodes CASSLSSGANVLTF.

The chain links TRBV7-8 to TRBJ1-5; D is undetermined. The CDR3 runs to 17 residues. Looked up from germline, CDR1 is SGHVS and CDR2 is FQNEAQ. V lost 1 base and J 0 bases, leaving 13 bases between the germline ends. The CDR3 is CASSLGGRPYSNQPQHF. Written as DNA, the CDR3 is TGTGCCAGCAGCTTAGGTGGCAGGCCTTATAGCAATCAGCCCCAGCATTTT.

V is TRBV5-1 and J is TRBJ2-1; tentative D call: TRBD1 (6 bases). CDR1 and CDR2 (germline): SGHRS, YFSETQ. Trimming stripped 4 bases from V and 5 bases from J, with 13 bases between. The CDR3 consists of 14 residues. This CDR3 is CASSLQGLNNEQFF. CDR3 in DNA: TGCGCCAGCAGCCTTCAGGGGCTTAACAATGAGCAGTTCTTC.

The gene calls are TRBV21-1 and TRBJ2-7. TRBV21-1 is described as a pseudogene. There are 20 residues in the CDR3. CDR3 residues: CASSERGDSSKNSAGDEQYF. The CDR3 DNA follows: TGTGCCAGCAGCGAAAGGGGGGACTCTAGTAAAAATTCGGCCGGGGACGAGCAGTACTTC.

The gene calls are TRBV7-8 and TRBJ1-2; maybe TRBD1 (5 bases). This CDR3 has 14 amino acids. V gave up 5 bases and J gave up 0 bases, with 10 bases separating them. Looked up from germline, CDR1 is SGHVS and CDR2 is FQNEAQ. CDR3 bases: TGTGCCAGCAGCCGGGGGACCACTAACTATGGCTACACCTTC. This encodes CASSRGTTNYGYTF. Full variable domain (missing parts from reference TRBV7-8 and TRBJ1-2): GAGVSQSPRYKVAKRGQDVALRCDPISGHVSLFWYQQALGQGPEFLTYFQNEAQLDKSGLPSDRFFAERPEGSVSTLKIQRTQQEDSAVYLCASSRGTTNYGYTFGSGTRLTVV.

This clone was counted only a few times. The chain links TRBV28 to TRBJ1-5; D gene ambiguous. CDR1 and CDR2 (germline): MDHEN, SYDVKM. The CDR3 covers 14 residues. Trimming cost V 8 bases and J 3 bases, with 14 bases left between them. The CDR3 sequence is CASSRERNNQPQHF. The CDR3 DNA reads TGTGCCAGCTCGCGGGAAAGGAACAATCAGCCCCAGCATTTT. The full variable domain, with the rest looked up from reference TRBV28 and TRBJ1-5, is DVKVTQSSRYLVKRTGEKVFLECVQDMDHENMFWYRQDPGLGLRLIYFSYDVKMKEKGDIPEGYSVSREKKERFSLILESASTNQTSMYLCASSRERNNQPQHFGDGTRLSIL.

J is TRBJ1-5 and V is TRBV6-5; 7 bases are shared with TRBD1. The CDR3 loop spans 15 amino acids. V shed 2 bases, J shed 1 base, and the junction held 2 bases outside the gene matches. Germline values: CDR1 MNHEY, CDR2 SVGAGI. CDR3 in DNA: TGTGCCAGCAGTTACCACAGGGGAAGCAATCAGCCCCAGCATTTT. Protein product: CASSYHRGSNQPQHF.

The rearrangement joins TRBV25-1 to TRBJ1-6, with 9 bases aligning to TRBD1. With 7 bases clipped from V and 9 bases from J, the junction kept 10 bases outside the gene matches. CDR1 is MGHDK, CDR2 SYGVNS, per germline. The CDR3 covers 15 residues. CDR3 sequence (DNA): TGTGCCAGCACGGGGACAGGGAAATCGGGTTCACCCCTCCACTTT. This codes for CASTGTGKSGSPLHF. Drawing the rest from reference TRBV25-1 and TRBJ1-6, the complete variable domain is EADIYQTPRYLVIGTGKKITLECSQTMGHDKMYWYQQDPGMELHLIHYSYGVNSTEKGDLSSESTVSRIRTEHFPLTLESARPSHTSQYLCASTGTGKSGSPLHFGNGTRLTVT.

CDR3 loop: CASSRGSQRQYF. As DNA, the CDR3 is TGTGCCAGCAGTCGTGGGTCCCAGCGGCAGTACTTC. The rearrangement links TRBV21-1 to TRBJ2-7; the listed D gene, TRBD2, was not tested against the DNA. TRBV21-1 is termed a pseudogene. This CDR3 spans 12 amino acids.

J is TRBJ2-3 and V is TRBV27; a weak D match, TRBD2 (5 bases). The V end was cut by 5 bases, the J end by 10 bases, with 16 bases between. The CDR3 loop spans 13 amino acids. The germline gives CDR1 MNHEY, CDR2 SMNVEV (reference sequence). The CDR3 is CASSPWSVEAQYF. CDR3 nucleotide sequence: TGTGCCAGCAGTCCCTGGAGTGTGGAGGCGCAGTATTTT.